The source of this TCR beta chain is a study of blood T cell repertoires in COVID-19. Study details: Whether acute or convalescent, the COVID-19 samples came from the United States, Italy and Spain.

The CDR3 is made up of 13 amino acids. Germline CDR1 is SGHAT and CDR2 is FQNNGV. V was shortened by 6 bases and J by 4 bases, with 12 bases between the two germline ends. Methods used by the authors: Researchers report that nucleated cell counts were estimated from reference gene primer amplification. This table comes from immunoSEQ multiplex PCR, and its TCRdb copy is limited to in-frame clones, with some not included. The DNA was the basis for D and trimming; V, J and clone size are from that table. The data contain more than 250,000 clones, around 90% of them singletons. V gene TRBV11-2 combines with J gene TRBJ1-1, with unresolved D. This TCR was sampled from a man aged 45-65 years with active or convalescent COVID-19. Sequenced material: peripheral blood. For the CDR3, the DNA is TGTGCCAGCAGGTGGGATGGAGGCACTGAAGCTTTCTTT. This sequence encodes CASRWDGGTEAFF.